These 13 T cell receptor beta chains were sequenced from one sample in a study of CD8+ T cells in alopecia areata. Regarding treatment: oral pan-JAK inhibitor, 5-10 mg twice daily. Investigators isolated RNA and reverse transcribed it into cDNA to act as the sequencing template. Here immunoSEQ multiplex PCR was the method, and the copy in TCRdb shows in-frame clones only, minus some. Of around 270,000 clones in the sample, 58% were seen once. Here the sequenced sample was CD4+ T cells sorted from blood, taken at week 24, from a patient treated with tofacitinib. These receptors originate from a human donor with alopecia areata.

This chain connects TRBV5-1 to TRBJ2-1, with D unresolved. Germline V gene data show CDR1 as SGHRS and CDR2 as YFSETQ. The ends were cut back, 5 bases at V and 8 bases at J, with 11 bases in the middle. The CDR3 is made up of 12 amino acids. The CDR3 DNA reads TGCGCCAGCAGTCCGGAAGGATATGAGCAGTTCTTC. This translates into CASSPEGYEQFF.

The chain recombines TRBV30 with TRBJ2-7, with D possibly being TRBD2 (7 bases). The V end was cut by 7 bases, the J end by 5 bases, with 18 bases between. This CDR3 is 13 amino acids long. Germline CDR1 reads GTSNPN; CDR2 reads SVGIG (reference sequence). The CDR3 reads CASSAGGLHEQYF. The CDR3 nucleotides read TGTGCCTCCTCCGCCGGGGGGCTCCACGAGCAGTACTTC.

This clone appeared a few times. The rearrangement joins TRBV5-4 to TRBJ1-1, with no clear D. V lost 5 bases to trimming and J lost 1 base, with 6 bases between them. CDR3 length: 12 amino acids. The germline CDR1 and CDR2 sequences are SGHNT and YYREEE (reference sequence). CDR3 sequence: CASRLGNTEAFF. The CDR3 nucleotides are TGTGCCAGCAGGCTGGGGAACACTGAAGCTTTCTTT.

V and J are TRBV19 and TRBJ1-5; possibly TRBD1 for D (5 bases). This CDR3 has 15 amino acids. CDR1 and CDR2 (germline): LNHDA, SQIVND (reference sequence). The V end lost 1 base, the J end lost 6 bases, and 13 bases lay between the germline ends. CDR3 coding DNA: TGTGCCAGTAGTATAGCCCTGACAGTCCGTCAGCCCCAGCATTTT. It is translated as CASSIALTVRQPQHF.

The V gene is TRBV9, the J gene TRBJ2-3; no definite D call. Germline V gene sequence: CDR1 SGDLS, CDR2 YYNGEE. CDR3 size: 15 residues. V lost 4 bases and J 3 bases, leaving 15 bases between the germline ends. CDR3 bases: TGTGCCAGCAGCAGGGCGGCGCAAGAGACAGATACGCAGTATTTT. It translates to CASSRAAQETDTQYF.

This chain connects TRBV30 to TRBJ1-1; 7 bases line up with TRBD1. Germline assignment: CDR1 GTSNPN and CDR2 SVGIG (reference sequence). Germline trimming cut 3 bases from V and 4 bases from J; bases unmatched to any gene: 5. CDR3 size: 13 residues. The CDR3 sequence: CAWSPTGFTEAFF. In nucleotides, the CDR3 is TGTGCCTGGAGCCCGACAGGGTTCACTGAAGCTTTCTTT.

The chain couples TRBV29-1 to TRBJ1-4; D uncertain. CDR1 SQVTM and CDR2 ANQGSEA come from the germline V gene. This CDR3 has 12 residues. V was pared by 1 base and J by 6 bases, with 6 bases between. Here the CDR3 DNA reads TGCAGCGTTGAAGGGGGTGATGAAAAACTGTTTTTT. Translating gives CSVEGGDEKLFF. Full variable domain (remainder filled in from reference TRBV29-1 and TRBJ1-4): SAVISQKPSRDICQRGTSLTIQCQVDSQVTMMFWYRQQPGQSLTLIATANQGSEATYESGFVIDKFPISRPNLTFSTLTVSNMSPEDSSIYLCSVEGGDEKLFFGSGTQLSVL.

The rearrangement links TRBV30 to TRBJ2-3; TRBD2 agrees at 8 bases. The ends lost 4 bases at V and 1 base at J; junction bases unmatched: 7. Germline CDR1 reads GTSNPN; CDR2 reads SVGIG (reference sequence). This CDR3 has 15 residues. The CDR3 is CAWTAGTRGTDTQYF. DNA of the CDR3: TGTGCCTGGACCGCCGGGACTAGGGGCACAGATACGCAGTATTTT.

This clone was seen a single time. V and J are TRBV6-1 and TRBJ2-7; possible D gene TRBD1, 6 bases. Trimming left V 5 bases short and J 2 bases short, with 16 bases between. CDR1 and CDR2 (germline): MNHNS, SASEGT. CDR3 size: 15 residues. CDR3 residues: CASSRSGTPTYEQYF. CDR3 sequence (DNA): TGTGCCAGCAGTCGCTCCGGGACACCTACCTACGAGCAGTACTTC.

The V call is TRBV30, the J call TRBJ1-1; D uncertain. Germline lookup yields CDR1 GTSNPN and CDR2 SVGIG (reference sequence). V shed 0 bases and J shed 7 bases, with 9 bases lying between them. This CDR3 region has 12 residues. In DNA form, the CDR3 reads TGTGCCTGGAGTGTACGTACACATGAAGCTTTCTTT. Translated: CAWSVRTHEAFF.

This chain uses TRBV14 with TRBJ1-2; no reliable D call. The CDR3 extends over 15 amino acids. The germline CDR1 and CDR2 sequences are SGHDN and FVKESK. The ends were cut back, 5 bases at V and 0 bases at J, with 13 bases in the middle. The CDR3 spells CASSYLDGANYGYTF. The CDR3 nucleotides read TGTGCCAGCAGCTATTTGGACGGAGCTAACTATGGCTACACCTTC.

This clone occurred a few times. The chain recombines TRBV19 with TRBJ2-3, with D tentatively TRBD2 (6 bases). The germline V gene has CDR1 LNHDA and CDR2 SQIVND (reference sequence). Trimming removed 2 bases at V and 7 bases at J, with 16 bases between. The CDR3 length is 15 residues. DNA for the CDR3: TGTGCCAGTAGTATACTAGCGCCTCCCCGGAATACGCAGTATTTT. It translates to CASSILAPPRNTQYF.

The genes are TRBV11-1 and TRBJ2-2; D is ambiguous. Trimming took off 8 bases at V and 0 bases at J, with 7 bases between the two ends. Germline lookup yields CDR1 SGHAT and CDR2 FQDESV (reference sequence). The CDR3 has 13 amino acids. CDR3 sequence: CASEDTNTGELFF. CDR3 bases: TGTGCCAGCGAGGATACGAACACCGGGGAGCTGTTTTTT.